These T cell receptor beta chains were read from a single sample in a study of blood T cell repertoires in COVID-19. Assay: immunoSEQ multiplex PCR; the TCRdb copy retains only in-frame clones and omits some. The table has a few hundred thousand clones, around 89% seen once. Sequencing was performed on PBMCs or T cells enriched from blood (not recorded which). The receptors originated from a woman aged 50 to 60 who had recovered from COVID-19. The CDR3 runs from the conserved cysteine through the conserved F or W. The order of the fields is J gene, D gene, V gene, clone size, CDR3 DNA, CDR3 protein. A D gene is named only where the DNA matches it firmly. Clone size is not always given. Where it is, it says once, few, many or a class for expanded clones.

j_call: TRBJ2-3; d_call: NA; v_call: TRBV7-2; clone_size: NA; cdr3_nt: TGTGCCAGCAGCTTAGCATCAGCGGTTACAGATACGCAGTATTTT; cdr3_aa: CASSLASAVTDTQYF
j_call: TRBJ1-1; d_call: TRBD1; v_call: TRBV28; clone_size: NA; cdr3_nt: TGTGCCAGCAGTTCGGACAGGGAGGGGAACACTGAAGCTTTCTTT; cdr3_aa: CASSSDREGNTEAFF
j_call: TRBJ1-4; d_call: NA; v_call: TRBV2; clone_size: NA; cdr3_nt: TGTGCCAGCAATATCCAGCAGGGGTTGGAAAAACTGTTTTTT; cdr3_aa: CASNIQQGLEKLFF
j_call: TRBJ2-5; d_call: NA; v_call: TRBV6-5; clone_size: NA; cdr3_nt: TGTGCCAGCAGCTCCGGTTCTAGGGAGACCCAGTACTTC; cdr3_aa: CASSSGSRETQYF
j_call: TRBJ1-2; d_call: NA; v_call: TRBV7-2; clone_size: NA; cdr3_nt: TGTGCCAGCACAATAGACTACAGTCAGGGCTACACCTTC; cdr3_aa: CASTIDYSQGYTF
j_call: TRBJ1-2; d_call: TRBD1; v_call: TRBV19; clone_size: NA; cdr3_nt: TGTGCCAGTAGTATAGATCGAGGGACAGGGGGCCCACACACCTTC; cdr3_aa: CASSIDRGTGGPHTF
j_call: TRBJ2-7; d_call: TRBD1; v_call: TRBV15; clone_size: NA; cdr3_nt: TGTGCCACCAGCGCACCGGGACAGGGGGTTTACGAGCAGTACTTC; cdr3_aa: CATSAPGQGVYEQYF
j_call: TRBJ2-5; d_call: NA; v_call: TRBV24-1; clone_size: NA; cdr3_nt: TGTGCCACCAGTGAAACTCAGGGCCCTGGAGAGACCCAGTACTTC; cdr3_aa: CATSETQGPGETQYF
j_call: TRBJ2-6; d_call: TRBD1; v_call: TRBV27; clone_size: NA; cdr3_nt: TGTGCCAGCACGGAGACAGGGCGCATCTCTGGGGCCAACGTCCTGACTTTC; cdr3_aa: CASTETGRISGANVLTF
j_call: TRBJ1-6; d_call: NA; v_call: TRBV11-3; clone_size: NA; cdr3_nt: TGTGCCAGCAGCTTAGGCGCGGTTAATTCACCCCTCCACTTT; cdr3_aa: CASSLGAVNSPLHF
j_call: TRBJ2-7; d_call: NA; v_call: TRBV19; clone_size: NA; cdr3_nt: TGTGCCAGTAGTATAGATCGTGAAAGAACATACGAGCAGTACTTC; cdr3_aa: CASSIDRERTYEQYF
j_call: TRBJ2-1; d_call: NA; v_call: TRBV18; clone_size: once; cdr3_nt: TGTGCCAGCTCACCCGGGACAACAGGTGAGCAGTTCTTC; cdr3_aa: CASSPGTTGEQFF
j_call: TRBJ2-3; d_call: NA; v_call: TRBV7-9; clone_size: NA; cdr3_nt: TGTGCCAGCAGCTTAGCCGGCGGAACGCAGTATTTT; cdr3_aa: CASSLAGGTQYF
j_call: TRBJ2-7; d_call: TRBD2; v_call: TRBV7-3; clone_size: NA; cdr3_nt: TGTGCCAGCAGCTTAACTGCGGGAGGGCGCGAGCAGTACTTC; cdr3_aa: CASSLTAGGREQYF
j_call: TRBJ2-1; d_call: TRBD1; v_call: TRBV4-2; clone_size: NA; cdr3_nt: TGTGCCAGCAGCCAGGAACCGGGACAGGGCTACAATGAGCAGTTCTTC; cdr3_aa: CASSQEPGQGYNEQFF
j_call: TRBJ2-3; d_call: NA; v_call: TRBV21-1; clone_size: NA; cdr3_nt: TGTGCCAGCAGCAATGGAGGGAGCGAAGTCGGTTTGACAGATACGCAGTATTTT; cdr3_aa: CASSNGGSEVGLTDTQYF
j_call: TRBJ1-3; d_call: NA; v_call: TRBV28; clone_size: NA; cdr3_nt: TGTGCCAGCAGTTTGCTCCACGGGGTCTCCGCTGGAAACACCATATATTTT; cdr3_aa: CASSLLHGVSAGNTIYF
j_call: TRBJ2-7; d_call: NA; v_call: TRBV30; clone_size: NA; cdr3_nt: TGTGCCTGGAACGGGGGATCCTACGAGCAGTACTTC; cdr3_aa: CAWNGGSYEQYF
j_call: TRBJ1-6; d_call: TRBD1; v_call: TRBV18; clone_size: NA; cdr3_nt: TGTGCCAGCTCACAAGGACAGGCAACGAATAATTCACCCCTCCACTTT; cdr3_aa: CASSQGQATNNSPLHF
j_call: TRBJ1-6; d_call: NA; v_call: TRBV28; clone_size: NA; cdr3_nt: TGTGCCAGCAGTCCCTGGGGGGGCAATAATTCACCCCTCCACTTT; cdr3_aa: CASSPWGGNNSPLHF
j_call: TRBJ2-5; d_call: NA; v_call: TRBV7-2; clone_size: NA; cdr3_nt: TGTGCCAGCAGCTTATTTCAGGAGACCCAGTACTTC; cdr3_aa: CASSLFQETQYF
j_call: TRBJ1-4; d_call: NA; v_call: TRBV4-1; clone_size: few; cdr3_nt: TGCGCCAGCAGCCAAGTACTGCTGAATGAAAAACTGTTTTTT; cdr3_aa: CASSQVLLNEKLFF
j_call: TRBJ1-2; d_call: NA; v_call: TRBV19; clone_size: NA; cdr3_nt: TGTGCCAGTATCCGGTCAGGTTCCGTAGGGGATGGCTACACCTTC; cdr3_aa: CASIRSGSVGDGYTF
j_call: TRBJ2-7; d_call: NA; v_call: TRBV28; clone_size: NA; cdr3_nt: TGTGCCAGCAGCAAAGGGGAGAGGGGGGGCCGCGAGCAGTACTTC; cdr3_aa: CASSKGERGGREQYF
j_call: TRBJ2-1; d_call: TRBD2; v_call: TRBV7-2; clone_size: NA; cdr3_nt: TGTGCCAGCAGCATAAGCGGGATAAGCAATGAGCAGTTCTTC; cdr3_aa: CASSISGISNEQFF
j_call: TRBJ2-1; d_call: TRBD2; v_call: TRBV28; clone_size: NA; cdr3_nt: TGTGCCAGCAAAACTAGCGGAGACTACAATGAGCAGTTCTTC; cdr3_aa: CASKTSGDYNEQFF
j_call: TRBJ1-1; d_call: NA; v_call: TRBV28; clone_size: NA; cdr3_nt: TGTGCCAGCAACATTTGGAACACTGAAGCTTTCTTT; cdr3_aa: CASNIWNTEAFF
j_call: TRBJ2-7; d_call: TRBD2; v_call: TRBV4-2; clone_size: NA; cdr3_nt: TGTGCCAGCAGCCAGGGACTAGCGGGAGTTCCCTCCTCCTACGAGCAGTACTTC; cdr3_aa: CASSQGLAGVPSSYEQYF
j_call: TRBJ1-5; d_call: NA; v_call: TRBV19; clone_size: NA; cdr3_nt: TGTGCCAGCCGGGACAATTTTGGTCAGCCCCAGCATTTT; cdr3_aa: CASRDNFGQPQHF
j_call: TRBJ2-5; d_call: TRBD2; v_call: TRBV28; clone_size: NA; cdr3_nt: TGTGCCAGCAGTTATAGCGGGAGCCCCCGGGAGACCCAGTACTTC; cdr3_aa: CASSYSGSPRETQYF
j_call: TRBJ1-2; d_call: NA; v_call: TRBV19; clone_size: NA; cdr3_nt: TGTGCCAGTAGTCTACAGGGAGACTATGGCTACACCTTC; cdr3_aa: CASSLQGDYGYTF
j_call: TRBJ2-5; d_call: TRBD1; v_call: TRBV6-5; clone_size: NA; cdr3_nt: TGTGCCAGCAGCCCCCGGGACAGGGGTCTGTGGACCCAGTACTTC; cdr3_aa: CASSPRDRGLWTQYF
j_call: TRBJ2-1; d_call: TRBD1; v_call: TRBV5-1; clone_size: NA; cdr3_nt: TGCGCCAGCAGCACCGGGACAGGGAACAATGAGCAGTTCTTC; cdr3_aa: CASSTGTGNNEQFF
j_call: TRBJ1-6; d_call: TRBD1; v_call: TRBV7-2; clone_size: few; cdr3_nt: TGTGCCAGCAGCCAAGGGTGGGACAGGGGATCTTCACCCCTCCACTTT; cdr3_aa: CASSQGWDRGSSPLHF
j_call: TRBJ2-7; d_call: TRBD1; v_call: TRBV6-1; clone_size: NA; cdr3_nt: TGTGCCAGCAGTGAAGAGGGACAGATCCCCTACGAGCAGTACTTC; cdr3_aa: CASSEEGQIPYEQYF
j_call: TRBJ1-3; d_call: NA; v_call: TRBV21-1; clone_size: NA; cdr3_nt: TGTGCCGGACTCTCGCATGAGCAGTTTGACTCTGGAAACACCATATATTTT; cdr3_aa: CAGLSHEQFDSGNTIYF
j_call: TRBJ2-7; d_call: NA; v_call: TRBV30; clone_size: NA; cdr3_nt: TGTGCCTGGAGTCCCCCGGACACGGTCTACGAGCAGTACTTC; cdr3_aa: CAWSPPDTVYEQYF
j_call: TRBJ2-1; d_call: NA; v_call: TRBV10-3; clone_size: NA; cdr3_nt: TGTGCCATCAGTGTACAGCGGTACAATGAGCAGTTCTTC; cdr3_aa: CAISVQRYNEQFF
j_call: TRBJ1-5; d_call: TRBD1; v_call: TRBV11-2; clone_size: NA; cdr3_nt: TGTGCCAGCAGCCGCGACAGGGCTCAGCCCCAGCATTTT; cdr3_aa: CASSRDRAQPQHF
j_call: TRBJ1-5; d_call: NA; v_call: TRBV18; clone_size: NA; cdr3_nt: TGTGCCAGCTCACCAGGGCTCAATCAGCCCCAGCATTTT; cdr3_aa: CASSPGLNQPQHF
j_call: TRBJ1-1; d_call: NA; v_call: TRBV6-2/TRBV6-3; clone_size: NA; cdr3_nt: TGTGCCAGCAGTTACGATGCTGGAGTAGCTTTCTTT; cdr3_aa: CASSYDAGVAFF
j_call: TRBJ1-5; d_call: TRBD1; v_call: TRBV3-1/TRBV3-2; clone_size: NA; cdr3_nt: TGTGCCAGCAGCATGGGGACAGGGACCAATCAGCCCCAGCATTTT; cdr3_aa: CASSMGTGTNQPQHF
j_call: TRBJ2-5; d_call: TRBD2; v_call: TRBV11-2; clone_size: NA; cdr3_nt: TGTGCCAGCAGCTCACTAGCGGAGACCCAGTACTTC; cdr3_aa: CASSSLAETQYF
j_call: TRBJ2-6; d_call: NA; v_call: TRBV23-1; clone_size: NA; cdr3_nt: TGCGCCAATACAGGTGAGTCCTCTGGGGCCAACGTCCTGACTTTC; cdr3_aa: CANTGESSGANVLTF
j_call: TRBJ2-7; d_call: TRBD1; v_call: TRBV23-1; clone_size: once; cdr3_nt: TGCGCCAGCAGCCGATCGGGCAGGGGGCACGAGCAGTACTTC; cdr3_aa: CASSRSGRGHEQYF
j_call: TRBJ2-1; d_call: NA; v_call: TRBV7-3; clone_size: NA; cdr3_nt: TGTGCCAGCAGCTTAACGAGGTCGGGTTCCTACAATGAGCAGTTCTTC; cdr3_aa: CASSLTRSGSYNEQFF
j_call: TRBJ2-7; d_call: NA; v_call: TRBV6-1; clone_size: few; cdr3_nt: TGTGCCAGCAGTGACAGAGGTAGCGCACCCTACGAGCAGTACTTC; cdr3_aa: CASSDRGSAPYEQYF
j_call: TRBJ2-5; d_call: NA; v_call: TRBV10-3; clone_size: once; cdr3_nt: TGTGCCATCAGTGAGGGGCTGGTCCTCCAAGAGACCCAGTACTTC; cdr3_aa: CAISEGLVLQETQYF
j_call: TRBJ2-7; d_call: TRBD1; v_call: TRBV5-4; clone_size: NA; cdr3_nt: TGTGCCAGCAGCTTGGGACAGGGGGCCGCCTACGAGCAGTACTTC; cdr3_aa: CASSLGQGAAYEQYF
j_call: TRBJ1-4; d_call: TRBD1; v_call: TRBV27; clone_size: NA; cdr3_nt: TGTGCCAGCAGTACGGGACAGCTAATTAATGAAAAACTGTTTTTT; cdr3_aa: CASSTGQLINEKLFF